Following are 12 T cell receptor beta chains from one sample sequenced in a study of persistence of HIV-infected CD4 T cells. No antigen has been assigned to these receptors. Lysates of CMV-infected fibroblasts at around 9.1 ug/mL stimulated these cells. CD40L-negative CD69-negative CD45RO-high memory CD4+ T cells were sorted as populations depleted of antigen-responding cells. The immunoSEQ assay was version 4, run in survey mode. TCRdb keeps only in-frame clones here, not all; method: immunoSEQ multiplex PCR. The sample lists tens of thousands of clones, roughly 87% seen once, with 5% to 7% in the top ten. The sample in question was CD4+ T cells sorted from PBMCs after roughly 18-hour stimulation, obtained from a patient who received antiretroviral therapy. The receptor set was obtained from an adult woman with HIV who was CMV-seropositive.

V is TRBV6-2 or TRBV6-3 and J is TRBJ1-5; no firm D call. Germline CDR1 and CDR2: MNHEY and SVGEGT. This CDR3 comprises 15 residues. V lost 0 bases to trimming and J lost 0 bases, with 6 bases between them. The CDR3 sequence: CASSYSGYSNQPQHF. In DNA, the CDR3 is TGTGCCAGCAGTTACTCGGGATATAGCAATCAGCCCCAGCATTTT.

In DNA, the CDR3 is TGTGCCAGCAGCAATAGAGGTGGAGGTCCGATCTACGACGATGAGCAGTTCTTC. As protein: CASSNRGGGPIYDDEQFF. V and J are TRBV21-1 and TRBJ2-1; the table's D call, TRBD2, was not checked against the DNA. TRBV21-1 represents a pseudogene. The CDR3 runs to 18 residues.

This clone has just one count. The chain joins TRBV6-5 to TRBJ1-2, with D unresolved. The CDR3 is made up of 14 amino acids. Trimming pared 6 bases from V and 6 bases from J, leaving 17 bases between. The V gene's germline CDR1 is MNHEY and CDR2 SVGAGI. CDR3 amino acids: CASRPPGSQDGYTF. Written as DNA, the CDR3 is TGTGCCAGCAGGCCCCCCGGGAGCCAGGATGGCTACACCTTC.

The gene calls are TRBV5-6 and TRBJ2-7, with D unclear. This CDR3 has 12 residues. Trimming pared 1 base from V and 9 bases from J, leaving 11 bases between. From germline, CDR1 is SGHDT and CDR2 YYEEEE. The CDR3 DNA reads as TGTGCCAGCAGCTTGCTGGGGTTCGGGCAGTACTTC. This sequence encodes CASSLLGFGQYF. The whole variable domain, remainder taken from reference TRBV5-6 and TRBJ2-7, is DAGVTQSPTHLIKTRGQQVTLRCSPKSGHDTVSWYQQALGQGPQFIFQYYEEEERQRGNFPDRFSGHQFPNYSSELNVNALLLGDSALYLCASSLLGFGQYFGPGTRLTVT.

This chain uses TRBV30 with TRBJ1-2; perhaps TRBD1 as D (5 bases). V gave up 4 bases and J gave up 2 bases, with 14 bases separating them. The germline V gene encodes CDR1 GTSNPN and CDR2 SVGIG (reference sequence). This CDR3 has 14 amino acids. CDR3 residues: CAWNTRGLNYGYTF. The CDR3 DNA is TGTGCCTGGAACACAAGGGGCCTCAACTATGGCTACACCTTC.

The rearrangement joins TRBV9 to TRBJ2-7; TRBD1 matches at 7 bases. With 0 bases clipped from V and 3 bases from J, the junction kept 6 bases outside the gene matches. This CDR3 has 15 residues. The germline V gene encodes CDR1 SGDLS and CDR2 YYNGEE. CDR3 bases: TGTGCCAGCAGCGTAGCTTGGACAGGTATCTACGAGCAGTACTTC. Its translation: CASSVAWTGIYEQYF.

The chain carries TRBV2 and TRBJ1-1; D remains unclear. This CDR3 has 15 residues. V lost 7 bases and J lost 3, with 18 bases in between. Germline V lookup: CDR1 SNHLY, CDR2 FYNNEI. The chain's CDR3 is CASTRTLSQDTEAFF. CDR3 in DNA: TGTGCCAGCACTCGGACCCTGTCCCAGGACACTGAAGCTTTCTTT.

V is TRBV5-6 and J is TRBJ2-2; TRBD1 matches 10 bases. Trimming removed 4 bases from V and 5 bases from J; junction bases left unmatched: 8. CDR3 size: 16 residues. Germline V gene lookup returns CDR1 SGHDT and CDR2 YYEEEE. The CDR3 protein is CASSLRDRGTTGELFF. CDR3 nucleotides: TGTGCCAGCAGCCTCCGGGACAGGGGAACAACCGGGGAGCTGTTTTTT.

The CDR3 bases are TGTGCCAGCAGCGTAGATAATGGGGATGAAAAACTGTTTTTT. It specifies CASSVDNGDEKLFF. The chain combines TRBV9 with TRBJ1-4, with D uncertain. The CDR3 sequence is 14 residues long. Germline V lookup: CDR1 SGDLS, CDR2 YYNGEE. Trimming left V 0 bases short and J 6 bases short, with 9 bases between.

This chain links TRBV29-1 with TRBJ2-7; 8 positions agree with TRBD1. CDR1 and CDR2 from the germline V gene are SQVTM and ANQGSEA. CDR3 size: 12 residues. With 4 bases clipped from V and 5 bases from J, the junction kept 4 bases outside the gene matches. CDR3 sequence: CSVGTGNHEQYF. CDR3 DNA: TGCAGCGTTGGGACAGGGAACCACGAGCAGTACTTC.

The chain links TRBV5-1 to TRBJ2-7, with D possibly TRBD2 on 5 matching bases. The CDR3 is made up of 16 amino acids. V lost 0 bases and J lost 2, with 15 bases in between. Germline V gene lookup returns CDR1 SGHRS and CDR2 YFSETQ. Here the CDR3 DNA reads TGCGCCAGCAGCTTGGAAATTCGCGGGTTGGCCTACGAGCAGTACTTC. Its translation: CASSLEIRGLAYEQYF.

J is TRBJ1-2 and V is TRBV19; D is unclear. The CDR3 spans 14 residues. V was trimmed by 5 bases and J by 0 bases, leaving 10 bases between them. The V gene's germline CDR1 is LNHDA and CDR2 SQIVND (reference sequence). CDR3 loop: CASSSDGTNYGYTF. Here the CDR3 DNA reads TGTGCCAGTAGTTCGGACGGGACTAACTATGGCTACACCTTC. Filled out from reference TRBV19 and TRBJ1-2, the complete variable domain reads DGGITQSPKYLFRKEGQNVTLSCEQNLNHDAMYWYRQDPGQGLRLIYYSQIVNDFQKGDIAEGYSVSREKKESFPLTVTSAQKNPTAFYLCASSSDGTNYGYTFGSGTRLTVV.